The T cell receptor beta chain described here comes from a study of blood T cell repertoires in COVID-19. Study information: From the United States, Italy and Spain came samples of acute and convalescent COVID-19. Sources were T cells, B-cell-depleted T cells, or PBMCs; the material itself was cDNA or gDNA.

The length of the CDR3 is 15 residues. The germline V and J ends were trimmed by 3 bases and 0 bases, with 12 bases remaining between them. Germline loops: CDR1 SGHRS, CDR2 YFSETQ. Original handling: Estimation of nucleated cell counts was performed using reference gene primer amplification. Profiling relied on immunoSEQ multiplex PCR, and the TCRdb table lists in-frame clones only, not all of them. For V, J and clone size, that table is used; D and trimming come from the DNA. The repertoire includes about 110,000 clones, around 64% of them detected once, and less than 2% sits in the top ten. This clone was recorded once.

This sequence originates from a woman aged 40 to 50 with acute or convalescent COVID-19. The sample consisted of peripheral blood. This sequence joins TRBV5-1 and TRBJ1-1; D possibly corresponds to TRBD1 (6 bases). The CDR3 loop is CASSSHTGMNTEAFF. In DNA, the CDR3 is TGCGCCAGCAGCTCGCATACAGGGATGAACACTGAAGCTTTCTTT.